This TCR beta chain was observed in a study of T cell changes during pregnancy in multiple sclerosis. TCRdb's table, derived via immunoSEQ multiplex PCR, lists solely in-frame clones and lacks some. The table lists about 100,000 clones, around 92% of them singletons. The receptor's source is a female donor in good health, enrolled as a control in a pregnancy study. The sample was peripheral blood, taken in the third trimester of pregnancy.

CDR3 sequence: CAWSSGRVEEKLFF. CDR3 bases: TGTGCCTGGAGTTCGGGCAGGGTGGAGGAAAAACTGTTTTTT. The chain couples TRBV30 to TRBJ1-4; D might be TRBD1 (5 bases). Trimming took 2 bases from V and 8 from J, leaving 15 bases between them. Per the germline V gene, CDR1 is GTSNPN and CDR2 is SVGIG (reference sequence). This CDR3 region has 14 residues.